This record concerns one T cell receptor (beta chain) sequence. Its target is not known. The data belong to a study of T cell responses to AZD1222 COVID-19 vaccine. Study-wide results and caveats: In the spike-specific TCR repertoire, nearly half reportedly target unmutated variant regions. Vaccine-associated CD4 TCRs spanned spike, dominant at 160-218 and 743-854. Just 5 or 6 AZD1222 recipients tested seropositive at baseline. Clonal diversity may have been underestimated in mostly white British donors.

This CDR3 comprises 15 residues. Trimming removed 1 base from V and 4 bases from J; junction bases left unmatched: 4. Germline V gene data show CDR1 as SGHRS and CDR2 as YFSETQ. TCRdb's copy holds only in-frame clones and misses some; the assay was immunoSEQ multiplex PCR. The sample has roughly 140,000 clones; approximately 87% are singletons. This chain joins TRBV5-1 and TRBJ2-2; TRBD1 matches 7 bases. This specimen consisted of peripheral blood, obtained 28 days after the second AZD1222 dose. The source is an adult who received the AZD1222 COVID-19 vaccine. The CDR3, as DNA: TGCGCCAGCAGCTTGCAGGGGGTAGGCACCGGGGAGCTGTTTTTT. It encodes CASSLQGVGTGELFF.